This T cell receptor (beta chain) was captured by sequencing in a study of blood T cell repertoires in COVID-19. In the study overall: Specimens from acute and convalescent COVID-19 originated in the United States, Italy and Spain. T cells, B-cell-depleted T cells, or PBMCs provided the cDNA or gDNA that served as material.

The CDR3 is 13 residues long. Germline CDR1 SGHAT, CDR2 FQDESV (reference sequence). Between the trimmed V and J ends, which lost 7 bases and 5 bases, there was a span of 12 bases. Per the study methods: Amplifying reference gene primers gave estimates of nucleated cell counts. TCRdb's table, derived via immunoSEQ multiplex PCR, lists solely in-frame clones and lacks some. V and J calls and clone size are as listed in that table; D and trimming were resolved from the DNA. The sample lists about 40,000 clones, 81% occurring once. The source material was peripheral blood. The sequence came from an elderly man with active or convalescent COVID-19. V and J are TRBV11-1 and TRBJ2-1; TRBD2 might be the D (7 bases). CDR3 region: CASNLGGHNEQFF. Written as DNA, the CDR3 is TGTGCCAGCAACCTCGGGGGGCACAATGAGCAGTTCTTC.